One sample yielded the 8 T cell receptor beta chains listed below, sequenced in a study of blood T cell repertoires in COVID-19. Using immunoSEQ multiplex PCR, the repertoire was profiled, and TCRdb retains in-frame clones only, with some absent. The sample carries approximately 120,000 clones, roughly nine tenths recorded once. Material for sequencing was peripheral blood. These receptors were collected from a man in his fifties or sixties with COVID-19, enrolled during active disease.

The chain employs TRBV15 and TRBJ1-1; maybe TRBD1 (6 bases). This CDR3 spans 16 amino acids. V shed 1 base and J shed 0 bases, with 12 bases lying between them. Germline assignment: CDR1 LNHNV and CDR2 YYDKDF (reference sequence). The CDR3 reads CATSRAPQGMNTEAFF. Written as DNA, the CDR3 is TGTGCCACCAGCAGAGCACCTCAGGGGATGAACACTGAAGCTTTCTTT. Combining the CDR3 with reference TRBV15 and TRBJ1-1 gives the whole variable domain DAMVIQNPRYQVTQFGKPVTLSCSQTLNHNVMYWYQQKSSQAPKLLFHYYDKDFNNEADTPDNFQSRRPNTSFCFLDIRSPGLGDTAMYLCATSRAPQGMNTEAFFGQGTRLTVV.

The rearrangement joins TRBV5-6 to TRBJ1-3; D uncertain. The CDR3 is made up of 15 amino acids. Germline V lookup: CDR1 SGHDT, CDR2 YYEEEE. V gave up 0 bases and J gave up 0 bases, with 7 bases separating them. The CDR3 reads CASSLVVGSGNTIYF. The CDR3 bases are TGTGCCAGCAGCTTGGTCGTCGGCTCTGGAAACACCATATATTTT.

The CDR3 loop is CSASRDRATDTQYF. The CDR3 DNA follows: TGCAGTGCTAGTCGGGACAGGGCAACAGATACGCAGTATTTT. The chain is built from TRBV20-1 and TRBJ2-3, with 9 bases identical to TRBD1. V dropped 3 bases and J dropped 3; count of bases not matched to a gene: 4. Germline CDR1 is DFQATT and CDR2 is SNEGSKA (reference sequence). The CDR3 runs 14 residues.

This chain uses TRBV5-1 with TRBJ2-3; the D is unclear. The CDR3 spans 14 residues. V was cut by 0 bases and J by 5 bases, with 10 bases left in between. The germline CDR1 and CDR2 sequences are SGHRS and YFSETQ. CDR3 region: CASSLVHQEDTQYF. The CDR3 DNA reads as TGCGCCAGCAGCTTGGTACATCAGGAAGATACGCAGTATTTT.

The chain combines TRBV30 with TRBJ1-4, with TRBD1 matching 9 bases. The V and J ends lost 1 base and 4 bases, in that order; junction bases with no gene match: 1. Germline V gene data show CDR1 as GTSNPN and CDR2 as SVGIG (reference sequence). CDR3 length equals 14 residues. CDR3 sequence: CAWSAGQGNEKLFF. The DNA for the CDR3 is TGTGCCTGGAGTGCGGGACAGGGTAATGAAAAACTGTTTTTT.

This clone was counted a single time. This chain uses TRBV4-1 with TRBJ2-3, with D unclear. V dropped 5 bases and J dropped 0 bases, with 9 bases sitting between them. Germline CDR1 is MGHRA and CDR2 is YSYEKL. The CDR3 totals 14 residues. The CDR3 reads CASSGVVSTDTQYF. The CDR3 DNA is TGCGCCAGCAGCGGAGTAGTGAGCACAGATACGCAGTATTTT.

CDR3 amino acids: CASSFGGGYGYTF. CDR3 coding DNA: TGTGCCAGCAGTTTCGGGGGAGGGTATGGCTACACCTTC. V usage is TRBV12-3 or TRBV12-4 and J usage is TRBJ1-2; D is perhaps TRBD1 (5 bases). V was clipped by 3 bases and J by 5 bases, with 10 bases between them. The CDR3 spans 13 residues.

The rearrangement joins TRBV30 to TRBJ1-4; possible D gene TRBD1, 6 bases. In germline, CDR1 is GTSNPN, CDR2 SVGIG (reference sequence). The CDR3 consists of 16 residues. V was pared by 1 base and J by 4 bases, with 16 bases between. Written as DNA, the CDR3 is TGTGCCTGGAGTGCCAGCCGGGACACAAATAATGAAAAACTGTTTTTT. This codes for CAWSASRDTNNEKLFF.